A single sample is the source of the 6 T cell receptor beta chains below, sequenced in a study of T cells in localized non-small cell lung cancer. Some clones are missing from TCRdb's copy, which holds only in-frame ones; the method was immunoSEQ multiplex PCR. The sample carries about 1,500 clones, 25% recorded once. Sequencing used normal lung tissue next to the tumor, obtained before any cancer treatment. All receptors derive from a man aged 40 to 69 with stage III lung adenocarcinoma.

This clone was seen only a few times. The genes are TRBV6-8 and TRBJ1-3; the D is unclear. V shed 6 bases and J shed 8 bases, with 11 bases lying between them. CDR3 length: 12 residues. Germline V gives CDR1 MNHGY, CDR2 SAAAGT. The CDR3 sequence: CASSLGEDTIYF. For the CDR3, the DNA is TGTGCCAGCAGCCTTGGGGAGGACACCATATATTTT.

By share, this clone ranks as medium-sized (0.01 to 0.1%). The rearrangement uses TRBV11-3 and TRBJ2-2, with D uncertain. Germline V CDR1 and CDR2: SGHNT, YENEEA. With 0 bases removed from V and 5 bases from J, the gap between germline ends came to 7 bases. The CDR3 runs to 14 residues. The CDR3 DNA reads TGTGCCAGCAGCTTAGACAAGGGAACCGGGGAGCTGTTTTTT. This codes for CASSLDKGTGELFF.

This clone showed up just a few times. The CDR3 reads CASSYGQGSTGYTF. Written as DNA, the CDR3 is TGTGCCAGCAGCTATGGACAGGGATCGACTGGCTACACCTTC. V and J are TRBV11-3 and TRBJ1-2, with 8 bases that match TRBD1. CDR1 and CDR2 from the germline V gene are SGHNT and YENEEA. Trimming removed 4 bases from V and 7 bases from J; junction bases left unmatched: 8. This CDR3 comprises 14 residues.

J is TRBJ2-3 and V is TRBV5-1; TRBD2 might be the D (5 bases). The CDR3 length is 15 residues. CDR1 is SGHRS, CDR2 YFSETQ, per germline. The germline V and J ends were trimmed by 2 bases and 0 bases, with 10 bases remaining between them. CDR3 bases: TGCGCCAGCAGCTTCGGTGGGAGTAGCACAGATACGCAGTATTTT. It specifies CASSFGGSSTDTQYF.

The J gene is TRBJ2-1, the V gene TRBV28, with D maybe TRBD2 (5 bases). Trimming pared 2 bases from V and 0 bases from J, leaving 14 bases between. This CDR3 contains 17 residues. CDR1 is MDHEN and CDR2 is SYDVKM in the germline V gene. The DNA of the CDR3 is TGTGCCAGCAGTTTAGCCCCCGCGGGTAGCTCCTACAATGAGCAGTTCTTC. Its translation: CASSLAPAGSSYNEQFF. Together with reference TRBV28 and TRBJ2-1, the CDR3 gives the full variable domain: DVKVTQSSRYLVKRTGEKVFLECVQDMDHENMFWYRQDPGLGLRLIYFSYDVKMKEKGDIPEGYSVSREKKERFSLILESASTNQTSMYLCASSLAPAGSSYNEQFFGPGTRLTVL.

This clone has only a few counts. The chain's CDR3 is CASRYRLAGADNEQFF. In nucleotides, the CDR3 is TGTGCCAGCAGGTACCGACTAGCGGGAGCAGACAATGAGCAGTTCTTC. V is TRBV6-8 and J is TRBJ2-1; 12 nucleotides agree with TRBD2. Unmatched junction bases numbered 8, after V lost 6 bases and J lost 5 bases. Germline-derived CDR1 and CDR2 are MNHGY and SAAAGT. The length of the CDR3 is 16 residues.